The present entry profiles one T cell receptor beta chain with its context. Its antigen is currently unknown. These data are taken from a study of blood T cells in healthy people across ages. CDR1 is SGHDN and CDR2 is FVKESK in the germline V gene. V was pared by 4 bases and J by 4 bases, with 6 bases of the junction left unmatched. The CDR3 sequence is 15 residues long. Together with a sample-barcoded 5' primer, a J-beta primer mix was included in a second PCR lasting about 7 to 12 cycles. TCRdb used MiXCR to reprocess the 5' RACE reads, holding one entry per CDR3 protein. Here the sample spans 650,000 to 700,000 distinct CDR3 sequences, around 50% being singletons. General study points: Getting older went along with TCR beta diversity per million T cells dropping roughly linearly. Diversity estimated from one million T cells was considered an underestimate. Possibly confounding the expanded clonotype changes was the fact that donor CMV status was unknown.

The receptor comes from a woman of 80 years or more in good health. The source material was blood. The chain combines TRBV14 with TRBJ2-5, with TRBD1 matching 10 bases. The CDR3 here is CASSLVGQGGETQYF. The CDR3 nucleotides are TGTGCCAGCAGCCTAGTCGGACAGGGGGGAGAGACCCAGTACTTC.